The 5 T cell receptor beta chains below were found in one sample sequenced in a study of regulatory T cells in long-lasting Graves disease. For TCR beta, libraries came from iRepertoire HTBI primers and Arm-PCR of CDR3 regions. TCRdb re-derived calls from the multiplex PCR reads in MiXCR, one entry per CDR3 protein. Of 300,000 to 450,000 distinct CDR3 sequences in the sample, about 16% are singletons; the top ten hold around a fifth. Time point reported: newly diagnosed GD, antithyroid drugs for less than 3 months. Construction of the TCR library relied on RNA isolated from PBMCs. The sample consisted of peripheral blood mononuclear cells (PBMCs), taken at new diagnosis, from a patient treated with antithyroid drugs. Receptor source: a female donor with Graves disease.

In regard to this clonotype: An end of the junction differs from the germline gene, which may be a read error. The CDR3 sequence is CACRGDSSPLHF. DNA of the CDR3: TGTGCCTGCAGGGGGGACAGTTCACCCCTCCACTTT. The chain uses TRBV2 and TRBJ1-6; 7 positions agree with TRBD1. Per germline, CDR1 SNHLY and CDR2 FYNNEI. The CDR3 loop spans 12 amino acids.

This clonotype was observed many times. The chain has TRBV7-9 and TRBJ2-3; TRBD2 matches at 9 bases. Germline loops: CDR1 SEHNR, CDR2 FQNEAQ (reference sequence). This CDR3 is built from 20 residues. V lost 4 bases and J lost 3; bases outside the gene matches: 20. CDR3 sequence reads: CASSSPLALRGSGGTDTQYF. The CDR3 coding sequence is TGTGCCAGCAGCTCCCCCCTAGCCCTCCGAGGGAGCGGGGGGACAGATACGCAGTATTTT. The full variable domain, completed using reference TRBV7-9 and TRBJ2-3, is DTGVSQNPRHKITKRGQNVTFRCDPISEHNRLYWYRQTLGQGPEFLTYFQNEAQLEKSRLLSDRFSAERPKGSFSTLEIQRTEQGDSAMYLCASSSPLALRGSGGTDTQYFGPGTRLTVL.

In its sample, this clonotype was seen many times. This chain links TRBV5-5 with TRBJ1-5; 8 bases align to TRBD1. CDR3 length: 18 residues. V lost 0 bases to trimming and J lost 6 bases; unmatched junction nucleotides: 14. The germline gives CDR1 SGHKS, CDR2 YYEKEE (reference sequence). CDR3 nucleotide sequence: TGTGCCAGCAGCTTGGGCCTTCGGACAGGGAACAAGGGTCAGCCCCAGCATTTT. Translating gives CASSLGLRTGNKGQPQHF.

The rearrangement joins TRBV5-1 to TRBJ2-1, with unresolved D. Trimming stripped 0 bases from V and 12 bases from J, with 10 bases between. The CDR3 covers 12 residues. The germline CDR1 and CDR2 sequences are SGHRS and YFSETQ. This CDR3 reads CASSLDRVGQFF. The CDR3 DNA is TGCGCCAGCAGCTTGGATAGGGTCGGGCAGTTCTTC.

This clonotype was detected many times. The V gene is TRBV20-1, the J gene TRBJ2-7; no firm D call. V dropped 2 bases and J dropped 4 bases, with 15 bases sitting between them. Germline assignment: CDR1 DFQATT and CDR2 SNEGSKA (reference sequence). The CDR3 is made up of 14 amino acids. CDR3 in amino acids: CSARPPAWAYEQYF. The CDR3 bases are TGCAGTGCTAGACCCCCCGCGTGGGCGTACGAGCAGTACTTC.